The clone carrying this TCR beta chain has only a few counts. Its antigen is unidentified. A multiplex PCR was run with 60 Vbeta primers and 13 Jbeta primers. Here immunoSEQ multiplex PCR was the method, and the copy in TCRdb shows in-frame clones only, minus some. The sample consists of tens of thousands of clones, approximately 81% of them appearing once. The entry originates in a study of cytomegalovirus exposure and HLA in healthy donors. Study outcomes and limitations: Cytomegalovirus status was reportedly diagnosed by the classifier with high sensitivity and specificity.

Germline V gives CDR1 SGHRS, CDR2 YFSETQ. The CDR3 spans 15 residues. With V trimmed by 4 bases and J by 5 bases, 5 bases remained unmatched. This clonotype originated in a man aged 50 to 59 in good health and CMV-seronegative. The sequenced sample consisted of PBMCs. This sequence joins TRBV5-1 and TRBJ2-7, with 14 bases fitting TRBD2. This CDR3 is CASSPGTSGSHEQYF. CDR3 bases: TGCGCCAGCAGCCCAGGGACTAGCGGGAGCCACGAGCAGTACTTC.